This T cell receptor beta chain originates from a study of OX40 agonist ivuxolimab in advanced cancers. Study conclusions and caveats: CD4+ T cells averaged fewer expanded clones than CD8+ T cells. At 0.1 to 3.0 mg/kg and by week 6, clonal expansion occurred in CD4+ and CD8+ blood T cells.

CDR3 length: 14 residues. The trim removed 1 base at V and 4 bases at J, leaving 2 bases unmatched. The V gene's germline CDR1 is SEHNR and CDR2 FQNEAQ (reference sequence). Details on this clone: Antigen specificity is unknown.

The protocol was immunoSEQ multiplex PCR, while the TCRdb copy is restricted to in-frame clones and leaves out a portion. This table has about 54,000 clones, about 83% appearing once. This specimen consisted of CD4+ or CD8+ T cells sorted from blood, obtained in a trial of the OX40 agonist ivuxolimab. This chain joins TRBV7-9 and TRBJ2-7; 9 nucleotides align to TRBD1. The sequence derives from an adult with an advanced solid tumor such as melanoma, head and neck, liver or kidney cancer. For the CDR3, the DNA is TGTGCCAGCAGCTTAGGAGGGACAGGGTACGAGCAGTACTTC. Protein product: CASSLGGTGYEQYF.